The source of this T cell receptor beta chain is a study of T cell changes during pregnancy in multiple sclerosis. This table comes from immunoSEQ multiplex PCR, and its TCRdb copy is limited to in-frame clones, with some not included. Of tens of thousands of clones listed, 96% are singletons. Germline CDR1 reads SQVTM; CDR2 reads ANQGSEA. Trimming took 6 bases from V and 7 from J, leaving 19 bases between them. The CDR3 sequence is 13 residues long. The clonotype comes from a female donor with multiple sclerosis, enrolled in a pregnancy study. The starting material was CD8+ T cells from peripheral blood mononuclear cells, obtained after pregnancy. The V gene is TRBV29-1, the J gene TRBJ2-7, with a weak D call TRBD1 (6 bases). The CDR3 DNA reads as TGCAGCGTGGTACTGACAGGCCTTAAAGAGCAGTACTTC. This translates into CSVVLTGLKEQYF.